This T cell receptor (beta chain) derives from a study of OX40 agonist ivuxolimab in advanced cancers. About the research overall: In three patients, partial responses were observed, one with hepatocellular carcinoma and two with cutaneous melanoma.

In regard to this clone: What it recognizes is unknown.

Study-wide points: Relative to CD4+, CD8+ T cells held more expanded clones on average. Circulating CD4+ and CD8+ T cells showed clonal expansion by week 6 at 0.1 to 3.0 mg/kg.

The timepoints at which blood was sampled were baseline, cycle 4 day 1, and cycle 7 day 1. Method: immunoSEQ multiplex PCR; TCRdb's copy keeps in-frame clones and lacks some. The repertoire holds approximately 100,000 clones, with about 92% as singletons. This TCR was recovered from an adult with an advanced solid tumor such as melanoma, head and neck, liver or kidney cancer. The sample here was CD4+ or CD8+ T cells sorted from blood, taken in a trial of the OX40 agonist ivuxolimab.

The CDR3 DNA reads as TGTGCCAGCAGCATAAAGGGACAGATCAGTGATGGCTACACCTTC. It is translated as CASSIKGQISDGYTF. The V call is TRBV11-3, the J call TRBJ1-2; 7 nucleotides line up with TRBD1. Germline trimming cut 5 bases from V and 6 bases from J; bases unmatched to any gene: 12. From germline, CDR1 is SGHNT and CDR2 YENEEA. The CDR3 runs 15 residues. The full variable domain, its missing parts supplied by reference TRBV11-3 and TRBJ1-2, is EAGVVQSPRYKIIEKKQPVAFWCNPISGHNTLYWYLQNLGQGPELLIRYENEEAVDDSQLPKDRFSAERLKGVDSTLKIQPAELGDSAVYLCASSIKGQISDGYTFGSGTRLTVV.